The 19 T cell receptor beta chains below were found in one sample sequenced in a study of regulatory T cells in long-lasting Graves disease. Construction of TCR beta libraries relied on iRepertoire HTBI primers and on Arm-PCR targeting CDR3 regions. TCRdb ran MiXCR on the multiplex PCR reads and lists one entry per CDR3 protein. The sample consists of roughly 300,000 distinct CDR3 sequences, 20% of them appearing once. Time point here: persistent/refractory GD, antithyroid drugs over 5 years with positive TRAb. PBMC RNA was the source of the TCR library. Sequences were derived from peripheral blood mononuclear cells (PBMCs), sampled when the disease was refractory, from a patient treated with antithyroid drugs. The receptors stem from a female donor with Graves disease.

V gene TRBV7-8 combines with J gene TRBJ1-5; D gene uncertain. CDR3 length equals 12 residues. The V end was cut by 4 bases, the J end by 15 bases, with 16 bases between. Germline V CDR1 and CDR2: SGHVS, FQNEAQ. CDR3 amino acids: CASSSLLGPWHF. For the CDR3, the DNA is TGTGCCAGCAGCTCCCTGTTGGGTCCCTGGCATTTT.

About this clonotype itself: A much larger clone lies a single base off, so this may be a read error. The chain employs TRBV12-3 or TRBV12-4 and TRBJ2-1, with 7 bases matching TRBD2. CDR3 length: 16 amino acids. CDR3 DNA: TGTGCCAGCAGGTCTCCTCCGGGAGGCTCCTACAATGGGCAGTTCTTC. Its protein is CASRSPPGGSYNGQFF.

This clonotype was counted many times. The CDR3 region is CASSRDRQETQYF. CDR3 in DNA: TGTGCCAGCAGTAGGGACAGACAAGAGACCCAGTACTTC. The chain carries TRBV18 and TRBJ2-5, with 7 bases that match TRBD1. J lost 2 bases, V lost 8 bases, and 5 bases had no gene match. Germline values: CDR1 KGHSH, CDR2 LQKENI. This CDR3 is 13 amino acids long.

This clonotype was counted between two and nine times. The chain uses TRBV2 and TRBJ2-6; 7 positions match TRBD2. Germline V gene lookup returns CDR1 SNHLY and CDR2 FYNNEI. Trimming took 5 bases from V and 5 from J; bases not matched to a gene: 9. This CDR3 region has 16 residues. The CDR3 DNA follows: TGTGCCAGCAGTACCCAGTGGGGGGGGAGGGCCAACGTCCTGACTTTC. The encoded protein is CASSTQWGGRANVLTF.

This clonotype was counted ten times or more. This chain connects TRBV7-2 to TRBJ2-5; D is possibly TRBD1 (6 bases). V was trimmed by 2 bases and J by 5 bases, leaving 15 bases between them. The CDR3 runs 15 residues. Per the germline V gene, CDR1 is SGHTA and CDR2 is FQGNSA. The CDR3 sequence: CASSLTGSGAETQYF. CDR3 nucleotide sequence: TGTGCCAGCAGCTTAACAGGGTCAGGGGCCGAGACCCAGTACTTC.

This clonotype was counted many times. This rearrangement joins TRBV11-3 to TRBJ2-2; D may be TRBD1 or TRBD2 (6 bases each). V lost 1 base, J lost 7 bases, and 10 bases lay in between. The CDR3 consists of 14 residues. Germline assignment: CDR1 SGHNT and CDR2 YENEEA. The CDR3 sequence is CASSLGGAGGELFF. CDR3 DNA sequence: TGTGCCAGCAGCTTAGGGGGGGCCGGCGGGGAGCTGTTTTTT.

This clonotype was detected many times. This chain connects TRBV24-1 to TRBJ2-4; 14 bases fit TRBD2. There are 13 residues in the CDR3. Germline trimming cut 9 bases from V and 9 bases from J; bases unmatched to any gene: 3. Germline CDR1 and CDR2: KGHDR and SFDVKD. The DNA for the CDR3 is TGTGCCACCGGGACTAGCGGGAGTAGCATTCAGTACTTC. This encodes CATGTSGSSIQYF.

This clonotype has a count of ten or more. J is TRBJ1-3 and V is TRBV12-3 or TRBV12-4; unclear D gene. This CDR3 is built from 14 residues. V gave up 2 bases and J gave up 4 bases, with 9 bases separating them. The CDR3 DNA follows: TGTGCCAGCAGTTTAAAACCCTACGGAAACACCATATATTTT. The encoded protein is CASSLKPYGNTIYF.

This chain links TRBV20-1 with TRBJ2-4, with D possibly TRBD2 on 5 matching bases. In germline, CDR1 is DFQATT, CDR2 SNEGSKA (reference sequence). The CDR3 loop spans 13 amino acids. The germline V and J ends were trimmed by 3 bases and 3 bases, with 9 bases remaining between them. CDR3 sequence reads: CSASKEVKNIQYF. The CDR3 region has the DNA TGCAGTGCTAGCAAGGAGGTCAAAAACATTCAGTACTTC.

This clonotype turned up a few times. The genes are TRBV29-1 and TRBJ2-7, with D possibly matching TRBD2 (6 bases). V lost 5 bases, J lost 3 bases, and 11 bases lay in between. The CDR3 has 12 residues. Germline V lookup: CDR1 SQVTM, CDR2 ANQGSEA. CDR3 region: CSVSGVRYEQYF. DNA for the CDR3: TGCAGCGTTTCGGGGGTACGCTACGAGCAGTACTTC.

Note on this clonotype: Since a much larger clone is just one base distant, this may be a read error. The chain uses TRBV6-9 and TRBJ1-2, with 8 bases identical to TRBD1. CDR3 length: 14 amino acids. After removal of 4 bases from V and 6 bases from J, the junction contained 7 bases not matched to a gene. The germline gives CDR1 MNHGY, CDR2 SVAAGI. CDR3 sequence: CASSWDRRSDGYTF. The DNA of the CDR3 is TGTGCCAGCAGTTGGGACAGGCGTTCGGATGGCTACACCTTC.

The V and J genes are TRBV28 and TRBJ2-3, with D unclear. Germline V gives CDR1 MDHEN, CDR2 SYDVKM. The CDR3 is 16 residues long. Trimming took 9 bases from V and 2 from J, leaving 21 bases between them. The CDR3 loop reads CARRAKRQNLTDTQYF. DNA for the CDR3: TGTGCCAGGAGAGCAAAACGGCAGAACCTCACAGATACGCAGTATTTT.

The DNA for the CDR3 is TGTGCCAGCAATACTTTTGGACAGGGATTATTGTCTAACTATGGCTACACCTTC. It yields the protein CASNTFGQGLLSNYGYTF. The chain combines TRBV6-2 or TRBV6-3 with TRBJ1-2; TRBD1 matches at 8 bases. CDR1 and CDR2 from the germline V gene are MNHEY and SVGEGT. After removal of 7 bases from V and 0 bases from J, the junction contained 16 bases not matched to a gene. This CDR3 spans 18 amino acids.

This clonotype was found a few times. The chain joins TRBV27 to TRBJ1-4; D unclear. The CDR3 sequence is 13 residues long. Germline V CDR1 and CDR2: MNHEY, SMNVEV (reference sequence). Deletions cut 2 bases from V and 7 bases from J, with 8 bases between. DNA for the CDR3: TGTGCCAGCAGTTTAAGGAGGGCTGAAAAACTGTTTTTT. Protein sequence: CASSLRRAEKLFF.

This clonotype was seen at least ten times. The chain's CDR3 is CASSLALGTQYF. Here the CDR3 DNA reads TGTGCCAGCAGTTTAGCGCTTGGGACCCAGTACTTC. The chain is built from TRBV12-3 or TRBV12-4 and TRBJ2-5; D gene unclear. This CDR3 spans 12 amino acids. Deletions cut 0 bases from V and 7 bases from J, with 6 bases between.

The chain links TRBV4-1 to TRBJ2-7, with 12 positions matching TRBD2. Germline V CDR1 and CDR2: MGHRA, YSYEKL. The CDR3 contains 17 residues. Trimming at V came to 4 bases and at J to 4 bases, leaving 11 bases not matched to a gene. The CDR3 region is CASSLSTSGRGNYEQYF. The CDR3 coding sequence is TGCGCCAGCAGCCTATCGACTAGCGGGAGAGGGAATTACGAGCAGTACTTC.

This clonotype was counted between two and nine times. CDR3 DNA sequence: TGTGCCAGCTCAAGGGCCTATAATTCACCCCTCCACTTT. Protein sequence: CASSRAYNSPLHF. J is TRBJ1-6 and V is TRBV7-3; no reliable D call. CDR1 is SGHTA, CDR2 FQGTGA, per germline. V was pared by 8 bases and J by 2 bases, with 7 bases between. The CDR3 extends over 13 amino acids.

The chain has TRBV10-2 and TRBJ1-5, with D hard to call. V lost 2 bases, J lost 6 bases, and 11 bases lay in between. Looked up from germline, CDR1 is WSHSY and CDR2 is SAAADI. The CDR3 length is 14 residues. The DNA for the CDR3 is TGCGCCAGCAGTGAGACAGATCTGTCTCAGCCCCAGCATTTT. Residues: CASSETDLSQPQHF.

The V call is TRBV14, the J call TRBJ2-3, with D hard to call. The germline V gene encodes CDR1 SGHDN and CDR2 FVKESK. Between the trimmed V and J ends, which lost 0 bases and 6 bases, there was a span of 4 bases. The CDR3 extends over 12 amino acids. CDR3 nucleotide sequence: TGTGCCAGCAGCCAAGACTTCGATACGCAGTATTTT. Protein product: CASSQDFDTQYF.